The 26 T cell receptor beta chains presented below share a single source sample, sequenced in a study of T cell changes during pregnancy in multiple sclerosis. Only in-frame clones appear in the TCRdb table, and some are missing; sequencing was by immunoSEQ multiplex PCR. This sample carries roughly 100,000 clones, about 90% of them seen once, and the ten largest clones take 1.6%. This sample comprised peripheral blood, obtained before pregnancy. Every receptor here comes from a female donor with multiple sclerosis, enrolled in a pregnancy study.

The chain uses TRBV4-1 and TRBJ2-1; perhaps TRBD2 as D (6 bases). This CDR3 has 15 amino acids. Germline V lookup: CDR1 MGHRA, CDR2 YSYEKL. V was cut by 1 base and J by 1 base, with 8 bases left in between. CDR3 residues: CASSQVAASYNEQFF. The DNA of the CDR3 is TGCGCCAGCAGCCAAGTAGCGGCTTCCTACAATGAGCAGTTCTTC.

J is TRBJ2-1 and V is TRBV10-3; perhaps TRBD1 as D (7 bases). The length of the CDR3 is 17 residues. Germline V lookup: CDR1 ENHRY, CDR2 SYGVKD. V dropped 5 bases and J dropped 4 bases, with 21 bases sitting between them. The CDR3 reads CAISSDGQGGLYNEQFF. CDR3 DNA sequence: TGTGCCATCAGTTCTGATGGGCAGGGGGGTCTTTACAATGAGCAGTTCTTC.

V usage is TRBV11-2 and J usage is TRBJ1-6; no firm D call. V was shortened by 0 bases and J by 9 bases, with 6 bases between the two germline ends. Germline V lookup: CDR1 SGHAT, CDR2 FQNNGV. This CDR3 has 13 residues. The CDR3 region is CASSLDLSSPLHF. In DNA, the CDR3 is TGTGCCAGCAGCTTAGATCTGAGTTCACCCCTCCACTTT.

This sequence joins TRBV6-5 and TRBJ2-3; 8 nucleotides match TRBD2. CDR1 is MNHEY and CDR2 is SVGAGI in the germline V gene. J lost 6 bases, V lost 7 bases, and 12 bases had no gene match. CDR3 size: 15 residues. The CDR3: CASTLITGGADTQYF. As DNA, the CDR3 is TGTGCCAGCACCCTCATTACGGGAGGGGCGGATACGCAGTATTTT.

This chain links TRBV18 with TRBJ2-7, with 7 bases that match TRBD2. Germline V lookup: CDR1 KGHSH, CDR2 LQKENI. V lost 2 bases and J lost 3; bases outside the gene matches: 4. CDR3 length: 14 residues. The CDR3 DNA reads as TGTGCCAGCTCACCAAGGCGGGGGATCTACGAGCAGTACTTC. It specifies CASSPRRGIYEQYF.

The chain has TRBV10-1 and TRBJ2-7; a weak D match, TRBD1 (5 bases). The CDR3 has 15 residues. Germline values: CDR1 WNHNN, CDR2 SYGVQD (reference sequence). Trimming took 9 bases from V and 0 from J, leaving 18 bases between them. The chain's CDR3 is CASAQGWGHSYEQYF. The CDR3 bases are TGCGCCAGTGCCCAGGGATGGGGCCACTCCTACGAGCAGTACTTC.

The chain has TRBV2 and TRBJ1-5; weak D call: TRBD1 (6 bases). Germline V gene data show CDR1 as SNHLY and CDR2 as FYNNEI. CDR3 size: 16 residues. Between the trimmed V and J ends, which lost 6 bases and 0 bases, there was a span of 15 bases. In nucleotides, the CDR3 is TGTGCCAGCAGAGAAACTGGGACAATTAGCAATCAGCCCCAGCATTTT. As protein: CASRETGTISNQPQHF.

This sequence joins TRBV29-1 and TRBJ2-4, with a possible D match to TRBD2 (5 bases). The CDR3 spans 12 residues. Germline values: CDR1 SQVTM, CDR2 ANQGSEA. V was trimmed by 2 bases and J by 5 bases, leaving 7 bases between them. The CDR3 DNA is TGCAGCGTTGAAAAGGGAGAAAACATTCAGTACTTC. Translating gives CSVEKGENIQYF. Combining the CDR3 with reference TRBV29-1 and TRBJ2-4 gives the whole variable domain SAVISQKPSRDICQRGTSLTIQCQVDSQVTMMFWYRQQPGQSLTLIATANQGSEATYESGFVIDKFPISRPNLTFSTLTVSNMSPEDSSIYLCSVEKGENIQYFGAGTRLSVL.

The rearrangement joins TRBV9 to TRBJ1-4, with D perhaps TRBD1 (5 bases). The CDR3 runs 16 residues. Trimming stripped 5 bases from V and 0 bases from J, with 14 bases between. Germline values: CDR1 SGDLS, CDR2 YYNGEE. The CDR3 DNA sequence: TGTGCCAGCAGTCCTAACACGGGGGCAACTAATGAAAAACTGTTTTTT. Its protein product is CASSPNTGATNEKLFF.

The V and J genes are TRBV4-1 and TRBJ2-5; a weak D match, TRBD1 (5 bases). V was clipped by 0 bases and J by 0 bases, with 17 bases between them. Germline V gives CDR1 MGHRA, CDR2 YSYEKL. The length of the CDR3 is 18 residues. CDR3: CASSQDRGTPTYQETQYF. DNA of the CDR3: TGCGCCAGCAGCCAAGATAGGGGAACCCCGACCTACCAAGAGACCCAGTACTTC.

This clone has only one observation. This chain links TRBV30 with TRBJ1-2; D possibly corresponds to TRBD1 (5 bases). This CDR3 spans 12 amino acids. The germline V gene encodes CDR1 GTSNPN and CDR2 SVGIG (reference sequence). Trimming removed 3 bases at V and 5 bases at J, with 10 bases between. Here the CDR3 DNA reads TGTGCCTGGAGCGAAACAGGTTATGGCTACACCTTC. Translating gives CAWSETGYGYTF.

This chain links TRBV12-5 with TRBJ1-1, with D possibly TRBD1 on 5 matching bases. CDR3 length equals 14 residues. Germline V gene sequence: CDR1 LGHNT, CDR2 FRNRAP. V lost 3 bases and J 4 bases, leaving 12 bases between the germline ends. This chain's CDR3 is CASGFSGGGTEAFF. CDR3 coding DNA: TGTGCTAGTGGTTTTTCCGGGGGGGGCACTGAAGCTTTCTTT.

The chain is built from TRBV5-6 and TRBJ2-3, with D maybe TRBD1 (6 bases). Trimming cost V 6 bases and J 2 bases, with 19 bases left between them. Germline assignment: CDR1 SGHDT and CDR2 YYEEEE. The CDR3 is made up of 16 amino acids. CDR3 protein: CASTHPSDSITDTQYF. The CDR3 DNA reads as TGTGCCAGCACCCATCCCTCGGACAGCATCACAGATACGCAGTATTTT. Full variable domain (outside the CDR3, taken from reference TRBV5-6 and TRBJ2-3): DAGVTQSPTHLIKTRGQQVTLRCSPKSGHDTVSWYQQALGQGPQFIFQYYEEEERQRGNFPDRFSGHQFPNYSSELNVNALLLGDSALYLCASTHPSDSITDTQYFGPGTRLTVL.

The chain has TRBV5-4 and TRBJ2-7, with a tentative D call TRBD2 (7 bases). The V end lost 3 bases, the J end lost 4 bases, and 17 bases lay between the germline ends. CDR1 and CDR2 (germline): SGHNT, YYREEE (reference sequence). The CDR3 has 15 amino acids. The CDR3 region has the DNA TGTGCCAGCAGCTCGGGGGGCGGGAGATATTACGAGCAGTACTTC. It yields the protein CASSSGGGRYYEQYF.

The chain joins TRBV19 to TRBJ1-5; a weak D match, TRBD1 (5 bases). The CDR3 is 15 residues long. CDR1 is LNHDA and CDR2 is SQIVND in the germline V gene (reference sequence). V was pared by 4 bases and J by 2 bases, with 12 bases between. Here the CDR3 reads CASSKAPRGNQPQHF. In DNA, the CDR3 is TGTGCCAGTAGTAAAGCCCCCAGGGGCAATCAGCCCCAGCATTTT.

This clone was recorded only once. The chain has TRBV18 and TRBJ2-5; TRBD2 agrees at 9 bases. V dropped 4 bases and J dropped 4; count of bases not matched to a gene: 10. The CDR3 is made up of 16 amino acids. The V gene's germline CDR1 is KGHSH and CDR2 LQKENI. Here the CDR3 reads CASSLTPPSGAETQYF. In DNA form, the CDR3 reads TGTGCCAGCTCACTCACCCCCCCTAGCGGGGCAGAGACCCAGTACTTC.

The CDR3 sequence: CASSASGTGLLGYTF. The CDR3 nucleotides read TGTGCCAGCAGCGCGTCCGGGACAGGGTTATTAGGCTACACCTTC. The gene calls are TRBV7-2 and TRBJ1-2, with 9 bases matching TRBD1. With 5 bases clipped from V and 8 bases from J, the junction kept 12 bases outside the gene matches. Germline V gene data show CDR1 as SGHTA and CDR2 as FQGNSA. The CDR3 covers 15 residues.

The chain couples TRBV19 to TRBJ1-4; the D gene is possibly TRBD1 (5 bases). Germline V gene lookup returns CDR1 LNHDA and CDR2 SQIVND (reference sequence). This CDR3 is built from 12 residues. V was pared by 3 bases and J by 9 bases, with 8 bases between. This chain's CDR3 is CASSMKGQKLFF. In DNA form, the CDR3 reads TGTGCCAGTAGTATGAAGGGGCAAAAACTGTTTTTT.

The chain links TRBV7-8 to TRBJ1-2, with TRBD1 matching 7 bases. The CDR3 consists of 16 residues. Trimming took 5 bases from V and 2 from J; bases not matched to a gene: 11. Looked up from germline, CDR1 is SGHVS and CDR2 is FQNEAQ. The CDR3 loop reads CASSKDRVQGNYGYTF. The CDR3 DNA sequence: TGTGCCAGCAGCAAAGACCGTGTACAGGGGAACTATGGCTACACCTTC.

J is TRBJ2-5 and V is TRBV9; a possible D gene is TRBD2 (6 bases). V was shortened by 5 bases and J by 4 bases, with 18 bases between the two germline ends. The CDR3 sequence is 15 residues long. CDR1 is SGDLS and CDR2 is YYNGEE in the germline V gene. The DNA for the CDR3 is TGTGCCAGCAGTGTCCAGGTGACCGGGGGAGAGACCCAGTACTTC. It specifies CASSVQVTGGETQYF.

V gene TRBV14 combines with J gene TRBJ2-3, with 11 bases aligning to TRBD2. Germline assignment: CDR1 SGHDN and CDR2 FVKESK. This CDR3 is built from 16 residues. Trimming cost V 3 bases and J 0 bases; bases outside gene matches: 2. The CDR3 here is CASSHLAGGSTDTQYF. The CDR3 DNA reads as TGTGCCAGCAGCCACCTAGCGGGAGGAAGCACAGATACGCAGTATTTT. Looking up the rest from reference TRBV14 and TRBJ2-3 gives the full variable domain: EAGVTQFPSHSVIEKGQTVTLRCDPISGHDNLYWYRRVMGKEIKFLLHFVKESKQDESGMPNNRFLAERTGGTYSTLKVQPAELEDSGVYFCASSHLAGGSTDTQYFGPGTRLTVL.

As DNA, the CDR3 is TGTGCCAGCAGCGTGGGCATGGATACGCAGTATTTT. This gives the protein CASSVGMDTQYF. The chain uses TRBV11-2 and TRBJ2-3, with D unclear. Germline V lookup: CDR1 SGHAT, CDR2 FQNNGV. The CDR3 totals 12 residues. The ends were cut back, 5 bases at V and 6 bases at J, with 9 bases in the middle.

The chain employs TRBV19 and TRBJ1-3; 7 bases fit TRBD1. The CDR3 is 15 amino acids. Germline CDR1 is LNHDA and CDR2 is SQIVND (reference sequence). With 6 bases clipped from V and 2 bases from J, the junction kept 7 bases outside the gene matches. This CDR3 reads CASSKDRVAGNTIYF. The DNA for the CDR3 is TGTGCCAGTAGCAAAGACAGGGTGGCTGGAAACACCATATATTTT.

The chain carries TRBV27 and TRBJ2-2; TRBD2 matches at 8 bases. V trimming: 6 bases; J trimming: 5 bases; junction bases outside the gene matches: 17. The CDR3 consists of 18 residues. The germline V gene has CDR1 MNHEY and CDR2 SMNVEV (reference sequence). Written as DNA, the CDR3 is TGTGCCAGCAGCCCCCTCTGGGGCAGCGGGAGTTGGACCGGGGAGCTGTTTTTT. This encodes CASSPLWGSGSWTGELFF.

CDR3 region: CSVRERVLTDTQYF. In DNA form, the CDR3 reads TGCAGCGTAAGAGAGCGGGTACTCACAGATACGCAGTATTTT. The chain is built from TRBV29-1 and TRBJ2-3; weak D call: TRBD2 (6 bases). Germline V gene lookup returns CDR1 SQVTM and CDR2 ANQGSEA. V lost 6 bases, J lost 2 bases, and 15 bases lay in between. The CDR3 loop spans 14 amino acids.

The chain joins TRBV30 to TRBJ1-1, with D unclear. V shed 0 bases and J shed 1 base, with 6 bases lying between them. There are 13 residues in the CDR3. CDR1 is GTSNPN, CDR2 SVGIG, per germline (reference sequence). The CDR3 nucleotides are TGTGCCTGGAGTGTCTACAGGAACACTGAAGCTTTCTTT. This codes for CAWSVYRNTEAFF.